These T cell receptor beta chains were read from a single sample in a study of blood T cell repertoires in COVID-19. Some clones are missing from TCRdb's copy, which holds only in-frame ones; the method was immunoSEQ multiplex PCR. The table has about 200,000 clones, 90% seen once. Sequenced: peripheral blood. Receptor source: a man aged 50-60 years with acute or convalescent COVID-19. Both conserved end residues are part of each CDR3. Fields, in order: V gene, clone size, J gene, D gene, CDR3 protein, CDR3 DNA. The D gene is left open where the match is weak. Expanded clones are given a class, and other clones once, few, many or no size at all.

V: TRBV4-1; size: NA; J: TRBJ2-2; D: TRBD2; CDR3: CASSQDRTSGGYTGELFF; DNA: TGCGCCAGCAGCCAAGATCGGACTAGCGGGGGGTACACCGGGGAGCTGTTTTTT
V: TRBV4-1; size: NA; J: TRBJ1-4; D: NA; CDR3: CASSLTQATNEKLFF; DNA: TGCGCCAGCAGCCTCACACAGGCAACTAATGAAAAACTGTTTTTT
V: TRBV6-2/TRBV6-3; size: NA; J: TRBJ1-1; D: NA; CDR3: CASSFRQGHMNTEAFF; DNA: TGTGCCAGCAGTTTTCGACAAGGCCATATGAACACTGAAGCTTTCTTT
V: TRBV5-4; size: NA; J: TRBJ2-3; D: TRBD1; CDR3: CASSPTTGASTDTQYF; DNA: TGTGCCAGCAGCCCGACGACAGGGGCCAGCACAGATACGCAGTATTTT
V: TRBV10-3; size: NA; J: TRBJ1-3; D: TRBD1; CDR3: CAISGQGATGNTIYF; DNA: TGTGCCATCTCGGGACAGGGGGCAACTGGAAACACCATATATTTT
V: TRBV4-2; size: NA; J: TRBJ2-1; D: NA; CDR3: CASQAIGSSYNEQFF; DNA: TGTGCCAGCCAAGCCATAGGGAGCTCCTACAATGAGCAGTTCTTC
V: TRBV4-2; size: NA; J: TRBJ2-1; D: TRBD2; CDR3: CASSRGERGAYNEQFF; DNA: TGTGCCAGCAGCCGTGGGGAGCGGGGGGCCTACAATGAGCAGTTCTTC
V: TRBV11-2; size: NA; J: TRBJ2-7; D: TRBD2; CDR3: CASSPAGTSGTYEQYF; DNA: TGTGCCAGCAGCCCAGCCGGGACTAGCGGAACCTACGAGCAGTACTTC
V: TRBV28; size: NA; J: TRBJ1-5; D: TRBD1; CDR3: CASSRQGLDNQPQHF; DNA: TGTGCCAGCAGCCGACAGGGATTGGACAATCAGCCCCAGCATTTT
V: TRBV28; size: NA; J: TRBJ1-2; D: TRBD1; CDR3: CASSLPSSDRGVGYTF; DNA: TGTGCCAGCAGTTTACCCTCCTCGGACAGGGGGGTCGGCTACACCTTC
V: TRBV9; size: once; J: TRBJ2-3; D: NA; CDR3: CASSVGGGADTQYF; DNA: TGTGCCAGCAGCGTAGGGGGAGGTGCCGATACGCAGTATTTT
V: TRBV6-6; size: NA; J: TRBJ1-3; D: TRBD1; CDR3: CASSLHRTGRSGNTIYF; DNA: TGTGCCAGCAGTCTTCATCGGACAGGGAGATCTGGAAACACCATATATTTT
V: TRBV18; size: NA; J: TRBJ1-5; D: NA; CDR3: CASSPPGVSNQPQHF; DNA: TGTGCCAGCTCACCCCCAGGGGTCAGCAATCAGCCCCAGCATTTT
V: TRBV7-9; size: NA; J: TRBJ2-1; D: NA; CDR3: CASSSSSGHYNEQFF; DNA: TGTGCCAGCAGCTCCTCATCTGGACATTACAATGAGCAGTTCTTC
V: TRBV19; size: NA; J: TRBJ2-1; D: TRBD1; CDR3: CASSLTGVSYNEQFF; DNA: TGTGCCAGTAGCCTTACAGGGGTTTCCTACAATGAGCAGTTCTTC
V: TRBV6-5; size: NA; J: TRBJ1-1; D: NA; CDR3: CASSLRRGGTEAFF; DNA: TGTGCCAGCAGTCTCAGGCGGGGAGGCACTGAAGCTTTCTTT
V: TRBV10-3; size: NA; J: TRBJ2-6; D: NA; CDR3: CAISVIRTTSSGANVLTF; DNA: TGTGCCATCAGTGTAATTCGGACGACTAGTTCTGGGGCCAACGTCCTGACTTTC
V: TRBV24-1; size: NA; J: TRBJ2-1; D: TRBD2; CDR3: CATSDLIGGRANEQFF; DNA: TGTGCCACCAGTGATTTGATAGGCGGGAGGGCCAATGAGCAGTTCTTC
V: TRBV6-6; size: NA; J: TRBJ1-5; D: NA; CDR3: CASSTASGGQPQHF; DNA: TGTGCCAGCAGTACGGCCTCGGGAGGTCAGCCCCAGCATTTT
V: TRBV5-8; size: NA; J: TRBJ2-1; D: TRBD2; CDR3: CASSLRGLALYNEQFF; DNA: TGTGCCAGCAGCCTGCGGGGACTAGCCCTCTACAATGAGCAGTTCTTC
V: TRBV7-2; size: once; J: TRBJ2-5; D: TRBD1; CDR3: CASSYSTGEETQYF; DNA: TGTGCCAGCAGCTACTCGACAGGGGAAGAGACCCAGTACTTC
V: TRBV6-5; size: NA; J: TRBJ2-3; D: TRBD1; CDR3: CASGTVATQYF; DNA: TGTGCCAGCGGGACAGTGGCTACGCAGTATTTT
V: TRBV21-1; size: NA; J: TRBJ2-7; D: NA; CDR3: CASSKGPGRTGDYEQYF; DNA: TGTGCCAGCAGCAAAGGACCGGGAAGGACAGGGGACTACGAGCAGTACTTC
V: TRBV6-1; size: few; J: TRBJ1-6; D: TRBD1; CDR3: CASTDRDGSPLHF; DNA: TGTGCCAGCACGGACAGGGATGGTTCACCCCTCCACTTT
V: TRBV6-2/TRBV6-3; size: NA; J: TRBJ2-5; D: TRBD1; CDR3: CASSYPQGSEETQYF; DNA: TGTGCCAGCAGTTACCCACAGGGGTCGGAAGAGACCCAGTACTTC
V: TRBV7-2; size: NA; J: TRBJ2-3; D: TRBD1; CDR3: CASSLSLQGIDTQYF; DNA: TGTGCCAGCAGCTTATCGTTACAGGGGATAGATACGCAGTATTTT
V: TRBV29-1; size: NA; J: TRBJ2-7; D: NA; CDR3: CSVRGTGSSYEQYF; DNA: TGCAGCGTTCGCGGAACGGGTAGCTCCTACGAGCAGTACTTC
V: TRBV27; size: NA; J: TRBJ1-6; D: TRBD1; CDR3: CASSFRDRGYNSPLHF; DNA: TGTGCCAGCAGTTTCCGGGACAGGGGATATAATTCACCCCTCCACTTT
V: TRBV11-2; size: NA; J: TRBJ2-7; D: NA; CDR3: CASSSGATGTYVEQYF; DNA: TGTGCCAGCAGCTCCGGGGCCACAGGGACCTACGTTGAGCAGTACTTC
V: TRBV10-3; size: NA; J: TRBJ2-1; D: TRBD2; CDR3: CAIRGTSGRGYNEQFF; DNA: TGTGCCATCAGGGGGACTAGCGGGAGAGGGTACAATGAGCAGTTCTTC
V: TRBV11-2; size: NA; J: TRBJ2-1; D: NA; CDR3: CASSLSGDSYNEQFF; DNA: TGTGCCAGCAGCTTATCGGGGGACTCCTACAATGAGCAGTTCTTC
V: TRBV9; size: NA; J: TRBJ2-1; D: TRBD2; CDR3: CASSVRDPRGGDDHNEQFF; DNA: TGTGCCAGCAGCGTAAGGGACCCCCGGGGGGGGGATGACCACAATGAGCAGTTCTTC
V: TRBV12-5; size: few; J: TRBJ1-3; D: NA; CDR3: CASGLVLDSISGNTIYF; DNA: TGTGCTAGTGGTTTGGTCCTAGACAGCATCTCTGGAAACACCATATATTTT
V: TRBV28; size: NA; J: TRBJ1-5; D: NA; CDR3: CASSFLGWGRGQPQHF; DNA: TGTGCCAGCAGTTTTTTAGGTTGGGGAAGGGGCCAGCCCCAGCATTTT
V: TRBV18; size: NA; J: TRBJ1-5; D: TRBD1; CDR3: CASSPGTGSNQPQHF; DNA: TGTGCCAGCTCACCAGGGACAGGGAGCAATCAGCCCCAGCATTTT
V: TRBV7-8; size: once; J: TRBJ1-1; D: TRBD1; CDR3: CASSLASSGGVTEAFF; DNA: TGTGCCAGCAGCTTAGCGAGCTCAGGGGGCGTCACTGAAGCTTTCTTT
V: TRBV4-2; size: NA; J: TRBJ1-2; D: NA; CDR3: CASSQEWSGSGGYGYTF; DNA: TGTGCCAGCAGCCAAGAGTGGTCGGGGTCGGGAGGGTATGGCTACACCTTC
V: TRBV19; size: NA; J: TRBJ1-3; D: NA; CDR3: CASSSFPLSHSGNTIYF; DNA: TGTGCCAGTAGCTCCTTCCCTTTATCACACTCTGGAAACACCATATATTTT
V: TRBV4-3; size: NA; J: TRBJ1-1; D: NA; CDR3: CASSWGGDRLGAEAFF; DNA: TGCGCCAGCAGCTGGGGGGGTGACAGACTAGGGGCTGAAGCTTTCTTT
V: TRBV6-5; size: NA; J: TRBJ2-5; D: TRBD2; CDR3: CASTEGRGAGETQYF; DNA: TGTGCCAGCACCGAGGGGCGGGGGGCTGGAGAGACCCAGTACTTC
V: TRBV9; size: NA; J: TRBJ2-7; D: TRBD2; CDR3: CASSVEGSGAYEQYF; DNA: TGTGCCAGCAGCGTAGAAGGTAGCGGGGCCTACGAGCAGTACTTC
V: TRBV6-5; size: NA; J: TRBJ2-1; D: TRBD2; CDR3: CASPLAGGPNEQFF; DNA: TGTGCCAGCCCGCTAGCGGGGGGGCCCAATGAGCAGTTCTTC
V: TRBV6-6; size: NA; J: TRBJ1-1; D: TRBD1; CDR3: CASSDRAAEAFF; DNA: TGTGCCAGCAGTGACAGGGCAGCTGAAGCTTTCTTT
V: TRBV5-1; size: NA; J: TRBJ1-1; D: NA; CDR3: CASSQGRVNTEAFF; DNA: TGCGCCAGCAGCCAGGGGAGAGTAAACACTGAAGCTTTCTTT
V: TRBV4-3; size: NA; J: TRBJ2-1; D: TRBD2; CDR3: CASSHGTSGGNEQFF; DNA: TGCGCCAGCAGCCACGGGACTAGCGGGGGCAATGAGCAGTTCTTC
V: TRBV11-2; size: NA; J: TRBJ2-1; D: TRBD2; CDR3: CASSPWTSRNEQFF; DNA: TGTGCCAGCAGCCCCTGGACTAGCCGCAATGAGCAGTTCTTC
V: TRBV2; size: once; J: TRBJ2-1; D: TRBD1; CDR3: CASRAGTGFYNEQFF; DNA: TGTGCCAGCAGGGCCGGGACAGGGTTCTACAATGAGCAGTTCTTC
V: TRBV4-2; size: few; J: TRBJ2-3; D: NA; CDR3: CASSQDSVLAADTQYF; DNA: TGTGCCAGCAGCCAAGATTCCGTGCTAGCCGCAGATACGCAGTATTTT
V: TRBV29-1; size: NA; J: TRBJ2-3; D: TRBD1; CDR3: CSVPRGPARDTQYF; DNA: TGCAGCGTGCCAAGGGGGCCCGCGCGAGATACGCAGTATTTT